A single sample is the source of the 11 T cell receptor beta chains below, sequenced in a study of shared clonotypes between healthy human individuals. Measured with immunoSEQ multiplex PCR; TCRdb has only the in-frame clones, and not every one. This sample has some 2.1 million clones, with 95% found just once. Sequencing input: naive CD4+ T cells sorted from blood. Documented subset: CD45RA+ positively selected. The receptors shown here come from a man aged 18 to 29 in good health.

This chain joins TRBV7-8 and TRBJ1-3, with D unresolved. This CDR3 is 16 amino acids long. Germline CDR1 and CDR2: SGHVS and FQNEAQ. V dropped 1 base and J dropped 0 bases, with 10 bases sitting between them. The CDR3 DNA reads TGTGCCAGCAGCTTAGATCCGGATTTCTCTGGAAACACCATATATTTT. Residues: CASSLDPDFSGNTIYF.

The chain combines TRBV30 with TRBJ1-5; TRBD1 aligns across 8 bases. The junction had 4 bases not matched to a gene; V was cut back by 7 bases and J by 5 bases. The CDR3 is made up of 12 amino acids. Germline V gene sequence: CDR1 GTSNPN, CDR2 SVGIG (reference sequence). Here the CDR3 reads CASGQGHQPQHF. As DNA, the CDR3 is TGTGCCTCCGGACAGGGCCATCAGCCCCAGCATTTT. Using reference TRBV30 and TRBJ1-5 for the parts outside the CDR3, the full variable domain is SQTIHQWPATLVQPVGSPLSLECTVEGTSNPNLYWYRQAAGRGLQLLFYSVGIGQISSEVPQNLSASRPQDRQFILSSKKLLLSDSGFYLCASGQGHQPQHFGDGTRLSIL.

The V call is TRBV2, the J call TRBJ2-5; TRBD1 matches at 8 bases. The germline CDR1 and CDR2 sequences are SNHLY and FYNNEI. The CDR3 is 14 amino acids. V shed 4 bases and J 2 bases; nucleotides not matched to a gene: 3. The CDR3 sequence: CASSAGGGQETQYF. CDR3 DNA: TGTGCCAGCAGTGCAGGGGGCGGGCAAGAGACCCAGTACTTC.

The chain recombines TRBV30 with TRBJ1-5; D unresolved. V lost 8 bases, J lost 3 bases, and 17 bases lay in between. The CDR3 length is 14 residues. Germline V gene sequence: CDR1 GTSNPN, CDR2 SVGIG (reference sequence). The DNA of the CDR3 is TGTGCCGGGTCAGTCGGGGAGGCCAATCAGCCCCAGCATTTT. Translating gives CAGSVGEANQPQHF.

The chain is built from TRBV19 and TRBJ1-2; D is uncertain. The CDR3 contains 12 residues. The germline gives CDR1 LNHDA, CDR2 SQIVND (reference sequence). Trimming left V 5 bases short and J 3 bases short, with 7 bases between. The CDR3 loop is CASSPVDYGYTF. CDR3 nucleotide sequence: TGTGCCAGTAGTCCGGTCGACTATGGCTACACCTTC.

Here the CDR3 DNA reads TGTGCCTGTTCACAGAAAAATCAGCCCCAGCATTTT. It translates to CACSQKNQPQHF. The chain uses TRBV30 and TRBJ1-5; no clear D gene. Trimming removed 6 bases from V and 4 bases from J, with 10 bases in between. The CDR3 has 12 residues. Germline V CDR1 and CDR2: GTSNPN, SVGIG (reference sequence).

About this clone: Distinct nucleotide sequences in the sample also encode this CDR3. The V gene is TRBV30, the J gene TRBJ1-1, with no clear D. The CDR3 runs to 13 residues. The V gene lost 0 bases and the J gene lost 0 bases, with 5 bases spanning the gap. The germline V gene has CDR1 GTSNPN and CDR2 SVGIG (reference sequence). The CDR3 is CAWSVLLNTEAFF. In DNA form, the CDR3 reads TGTGCCTGGAGTGTATTATTGAACACTGAAGCTTTCTTT.

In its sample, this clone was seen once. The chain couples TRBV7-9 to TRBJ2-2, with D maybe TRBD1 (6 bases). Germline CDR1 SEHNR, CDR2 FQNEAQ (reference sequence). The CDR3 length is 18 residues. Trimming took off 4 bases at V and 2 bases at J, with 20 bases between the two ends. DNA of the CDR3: TGTGCCAGCAGCTCAAACCCCGCCGGGACAACTAACACCGGGGAGCTGTTTTTT. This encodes CASSSNPAGTTNTGELFF.

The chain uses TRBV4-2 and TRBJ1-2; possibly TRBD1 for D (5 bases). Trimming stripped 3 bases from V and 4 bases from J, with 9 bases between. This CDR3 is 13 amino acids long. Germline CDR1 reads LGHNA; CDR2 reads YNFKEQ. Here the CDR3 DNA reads TGTGCCAGCAGCCAGGAGGGGAGCTATGGCTACACCTTC. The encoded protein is CASSQEGSYGYTF.

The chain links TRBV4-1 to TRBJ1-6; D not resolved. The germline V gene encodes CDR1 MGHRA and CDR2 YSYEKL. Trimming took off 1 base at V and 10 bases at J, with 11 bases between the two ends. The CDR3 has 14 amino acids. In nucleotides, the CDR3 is TGCGCCAGCAGCCAAGTTCCTGGTACCTCACCCCTCCACTTT. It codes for CASSQVPGTSPLHF.

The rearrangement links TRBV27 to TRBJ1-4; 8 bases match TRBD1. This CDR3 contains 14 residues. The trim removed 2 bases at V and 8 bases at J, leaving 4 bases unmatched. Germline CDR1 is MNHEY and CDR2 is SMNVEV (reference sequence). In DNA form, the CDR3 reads TGTGCCAGCAGTTTACAGGGGGCAGAAGAAAAACTGTTTTTT. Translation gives CASSLQGAEEKLFF.